This record concerns one T cell receptor (beta chain) sequence. This specimen comes from a study of human versus mouse CDR3 diversity and MHC coevolution. The germline V gene encodes CDR1 KGHSH and CDR2 LQKENI. The CDR3 sequence is 18 residues long. Trimming left V 0 bases short and J 0 bases short, with 15 bases between. Assay: immunoSEQ multiplex PCR; the TCRdb copy retains only in-frame clones and omits some. The profile shows about 83,000 clones, under 95% of them singletons. The rearrangement uses TRBV18 and TRBJ1-3, with unresolved D. The sequencing sample was made of naive CD4+ T cells from blood. The subset: CD45RO-negative CD62L-positive naive CD4 T cells. This receptor was taken from a person aged 30-69 years in good health. The DNA of the CDR3 is TGTGCCAGCTCACCACCTCAAGCGGGATCGGCCTCTGGAAACACCATATATTTT. It codes for CASSPPQAGSASGNTIYF.